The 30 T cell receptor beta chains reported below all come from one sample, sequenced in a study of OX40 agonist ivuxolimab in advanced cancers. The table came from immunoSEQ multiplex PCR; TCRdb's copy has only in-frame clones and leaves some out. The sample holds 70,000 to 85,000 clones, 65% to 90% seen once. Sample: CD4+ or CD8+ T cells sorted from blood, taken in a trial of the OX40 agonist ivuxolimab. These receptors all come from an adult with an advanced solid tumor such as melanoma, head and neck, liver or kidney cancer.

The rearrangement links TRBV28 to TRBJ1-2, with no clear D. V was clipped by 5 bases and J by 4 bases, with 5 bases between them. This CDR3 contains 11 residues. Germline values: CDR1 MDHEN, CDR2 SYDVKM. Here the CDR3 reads CASSSTYGYTF. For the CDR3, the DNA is TGTGCCAGCAGTAGTACCTATGGCTACACCTTC.

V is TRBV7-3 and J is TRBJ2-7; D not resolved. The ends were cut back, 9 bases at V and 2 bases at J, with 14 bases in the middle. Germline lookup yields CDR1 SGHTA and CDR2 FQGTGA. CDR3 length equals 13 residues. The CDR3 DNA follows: TGTGCCAGACAAGCCGGTGCCCCCTACGAGCAGTACTTC. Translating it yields CARQAGAPYEQYF. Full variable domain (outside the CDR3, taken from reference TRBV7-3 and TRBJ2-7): GAGVSQTPSNKVTEKGKYVELRCDPISGHTALYWYRQSLGQGPEFLIYFQGTGAADDSGLPNDRFFAVRPEGSVSTLKIQRTERGDSAVYLCARQAGAPYEQYFGPGTRLTVT.

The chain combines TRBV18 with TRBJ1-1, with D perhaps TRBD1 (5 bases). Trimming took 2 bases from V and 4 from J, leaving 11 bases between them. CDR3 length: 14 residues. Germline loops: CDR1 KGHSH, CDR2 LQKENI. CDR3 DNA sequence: TGTGCCAGCTCACCAATGGGGGGTGGCACTGAAGCTTTCTTT. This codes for CASSPMGGGTEAFF. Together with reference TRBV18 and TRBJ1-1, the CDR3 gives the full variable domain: NAGVMQNPRHLVRRRGQEARLRCSPMKGHSHVYWYRQLPEEGLKFMVYLQKENIIDESGMPKERFSAEFPKEGPSILRIQQVVRGDSAAYFCASSPMGGGTEAFFGQGTRLTVV.

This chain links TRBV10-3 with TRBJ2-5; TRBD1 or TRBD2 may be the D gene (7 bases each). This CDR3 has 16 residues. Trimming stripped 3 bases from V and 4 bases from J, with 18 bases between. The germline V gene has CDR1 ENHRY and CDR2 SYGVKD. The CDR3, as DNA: TGTGCCATCAGTGACCCCAGGGGGGGGGTGTTAGAGACCCAGTACTTC. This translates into CAISDPRGGVLETQYF.

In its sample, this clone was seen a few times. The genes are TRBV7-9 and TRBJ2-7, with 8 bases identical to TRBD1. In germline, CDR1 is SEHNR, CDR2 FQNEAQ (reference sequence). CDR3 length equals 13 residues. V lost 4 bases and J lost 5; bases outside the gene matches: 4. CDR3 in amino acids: CASSWTGSHEQYF. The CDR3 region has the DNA TGTGCCAGCAGCTGGACAGGGAGCCACGAGCAGTACTTC.

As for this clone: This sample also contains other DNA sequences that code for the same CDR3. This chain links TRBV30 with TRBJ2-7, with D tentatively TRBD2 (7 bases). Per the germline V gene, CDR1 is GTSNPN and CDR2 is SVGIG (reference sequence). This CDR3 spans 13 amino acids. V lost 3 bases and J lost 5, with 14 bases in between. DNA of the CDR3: TGTGCCTGGAGGGAGGGGGGGGCTGACGAGCAGTACTTC. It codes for CAWREGGADEQYF.

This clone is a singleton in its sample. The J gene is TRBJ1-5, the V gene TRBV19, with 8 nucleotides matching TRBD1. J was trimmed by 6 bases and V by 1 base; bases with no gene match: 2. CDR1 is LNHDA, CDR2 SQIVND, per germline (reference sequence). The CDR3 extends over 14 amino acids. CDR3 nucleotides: TGTGCCAGTAGTATAGGGACAGGGCGTCAGCCCCAGCATTTT. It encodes CASSIGTGRQPQHF.

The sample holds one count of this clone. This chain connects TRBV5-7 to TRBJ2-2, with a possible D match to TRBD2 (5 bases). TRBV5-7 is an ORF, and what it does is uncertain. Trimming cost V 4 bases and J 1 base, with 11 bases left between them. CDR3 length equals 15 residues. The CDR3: CASSPGGVNTGELFF. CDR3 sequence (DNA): TGTGCCAGCAGCCCCGGAGGAGTGAACACCGGGGAGCTGTTTTTT.

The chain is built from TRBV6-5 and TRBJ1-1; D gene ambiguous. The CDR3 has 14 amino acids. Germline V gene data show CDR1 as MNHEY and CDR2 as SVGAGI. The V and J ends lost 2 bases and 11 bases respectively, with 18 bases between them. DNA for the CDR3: TGTGCCAGCAGTTACCCCCCCGTGCCTATAACTGCTTTCTTT. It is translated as CASSYPPVPITAFF.

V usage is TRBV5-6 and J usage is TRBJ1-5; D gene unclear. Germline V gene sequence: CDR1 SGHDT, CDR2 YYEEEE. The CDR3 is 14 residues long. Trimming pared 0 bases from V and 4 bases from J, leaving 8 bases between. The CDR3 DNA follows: TGTGCCAGCAGCTTGGCCAGTAGAAATCAGCCCCAGCATTTT. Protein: CASSLASRNQPQHF.

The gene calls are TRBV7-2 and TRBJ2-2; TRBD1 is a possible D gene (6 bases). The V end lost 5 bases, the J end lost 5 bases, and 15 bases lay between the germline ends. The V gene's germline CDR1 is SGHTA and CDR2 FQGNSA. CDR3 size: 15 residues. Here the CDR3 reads CASSSTGLGTGELFF. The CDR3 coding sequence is TGTGCCAGCAGCAGCACAGGGCTGGGGACCGGGGAGCTGTTTTTT. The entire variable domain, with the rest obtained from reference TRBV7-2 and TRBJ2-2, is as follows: GAGVSQSPSNKVTEKGKDVELRCDPISGHTALYWYRQSLGQGLEFLIYFQGNSAPDKSGLPSDRFSAERTGGSVSTLTIQRTQQEDSAVYLCASSSTGLGTGELFFGEGSRLTVL.

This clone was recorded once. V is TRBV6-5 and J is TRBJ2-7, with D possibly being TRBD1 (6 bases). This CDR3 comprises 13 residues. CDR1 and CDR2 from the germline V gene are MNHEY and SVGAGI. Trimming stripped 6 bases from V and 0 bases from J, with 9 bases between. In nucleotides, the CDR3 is TGTGCCAGCAGCTCACAGGGCTCCTACGAGCAGTACTTC. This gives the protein CASSSQGSYEQYF.

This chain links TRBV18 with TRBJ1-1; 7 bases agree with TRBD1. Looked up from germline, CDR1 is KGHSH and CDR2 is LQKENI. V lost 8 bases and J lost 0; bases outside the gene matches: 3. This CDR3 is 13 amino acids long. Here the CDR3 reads CASRGGLNTEAFF. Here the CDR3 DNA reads TGTGCCAGCCGAGGGGGCTTGAACACTGAAGCTTTCTTT.

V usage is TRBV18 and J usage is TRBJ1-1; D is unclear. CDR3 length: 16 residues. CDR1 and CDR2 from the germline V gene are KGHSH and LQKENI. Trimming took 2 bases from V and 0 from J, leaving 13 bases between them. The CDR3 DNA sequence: TGTGCCAGCTCACCATGGGCAAAACCAATGAACACTGAAGCTTTCTTT. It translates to CASSPWAKPMNTEAFF.

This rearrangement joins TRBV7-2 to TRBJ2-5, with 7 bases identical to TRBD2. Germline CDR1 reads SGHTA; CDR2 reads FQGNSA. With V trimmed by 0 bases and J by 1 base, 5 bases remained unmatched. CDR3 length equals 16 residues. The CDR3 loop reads CASSLAGTTFQETQYF. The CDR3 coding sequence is TGTGCCAGCAGCTTAGCTGGGACTACTTTCCAAGAGACCCAGTACTTC.

CDR3 in amino acids: CASSTSGGDNEQFF. The CDR3 DNA is TGTGCCAGCAGCACTAGCGGGGGTGACAATGAGCAGTTCTTC. The chain has TRBV7-3 and TRBJ2-1; 11 nucleotides align to TRBD2. Germline CDR1 SGHTA, CDR2 FQGTGA. V shed 5 bases and J 5 bases; nucleotides not matched to a gene: 2. This CDR3 is built from 14 residues.

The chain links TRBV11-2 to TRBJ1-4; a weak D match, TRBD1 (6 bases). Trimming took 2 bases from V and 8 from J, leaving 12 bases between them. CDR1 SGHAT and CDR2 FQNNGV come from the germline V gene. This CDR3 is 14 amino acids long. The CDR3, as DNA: TGTGCCAGCAGCTTAAAACAGGGAAAAGAAAAACTGTTTTTT. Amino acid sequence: CASSLKQGKEKLFF.

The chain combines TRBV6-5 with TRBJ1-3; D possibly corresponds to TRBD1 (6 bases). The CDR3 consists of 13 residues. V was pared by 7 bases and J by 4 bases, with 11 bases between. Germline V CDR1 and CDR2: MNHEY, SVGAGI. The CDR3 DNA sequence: TGTGCCAGCACCACAGGGTACGGAAACACCATATATTTT. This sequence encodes CASTTGYGNTIYF.

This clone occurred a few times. In nucleotides, the CDR3 is TGTGCCAGCAGCGTAGTTCAGTCCAATCAGCCCCAGCATTTT. Translation gives CASSVVQSNQPQHF. This chain links TRBV9 with TRBJ1-5; D is ambiguous. Germline V lookup: CDR1 SGDLS, CDR2 YYNGEE. Trimming removed 0 bases from V and 3 bases from J, with 7 bases in between. This CDR3 is built from 14 residues.

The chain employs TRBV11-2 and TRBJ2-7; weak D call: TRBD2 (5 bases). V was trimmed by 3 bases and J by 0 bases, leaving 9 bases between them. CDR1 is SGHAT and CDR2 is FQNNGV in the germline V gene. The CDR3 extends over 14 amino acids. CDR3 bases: TGTGCCAGCAGCTTGGGAGTTCTCTCCTACGAGCAGTACTTC. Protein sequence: CASSLGVLSYEQYF.

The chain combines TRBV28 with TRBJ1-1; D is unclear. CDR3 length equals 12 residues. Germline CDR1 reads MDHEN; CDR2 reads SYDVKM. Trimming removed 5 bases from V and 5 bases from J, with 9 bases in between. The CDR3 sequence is CASSVSGTEAFF. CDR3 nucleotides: TGTGCCAGCAGTGTCAGTGGGACTGAAGCTTTCTTT.

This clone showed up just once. The CDR3 region is CASSPSIGQGYTGELFF. The DNA for the CDR3 is TGTGCCAGCTCACCATCAATAGGACAGGGGTACACCGGGGAGCTGTTTTTT. The V and J genes are TRBV18 and TRBJ2-2, with 9 bases lining up with TRBD1. The CDR3 runs 17 residues. CDR1 is KGHSH, CDR2 LQKENI, per germline. V shed 2 bases and J 3 bases; nucleotides not matched to a gene: 7.

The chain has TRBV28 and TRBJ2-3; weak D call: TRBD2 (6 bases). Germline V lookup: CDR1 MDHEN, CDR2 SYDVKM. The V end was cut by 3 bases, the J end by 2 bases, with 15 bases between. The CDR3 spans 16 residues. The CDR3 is CASSFPLAKYTDTQYF. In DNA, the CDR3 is TGTGCCAGCAGTTTTCCTCTAGCGAAATACACAGATACGCAGTATTTT.

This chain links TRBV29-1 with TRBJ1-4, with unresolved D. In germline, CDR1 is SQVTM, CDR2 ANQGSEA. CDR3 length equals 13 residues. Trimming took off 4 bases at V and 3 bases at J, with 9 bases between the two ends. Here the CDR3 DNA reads TGCAGCGTTGCCGGGCTGGCTAATGAAAAACTGTTTTTT. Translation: CSVAGLANEKLFF.

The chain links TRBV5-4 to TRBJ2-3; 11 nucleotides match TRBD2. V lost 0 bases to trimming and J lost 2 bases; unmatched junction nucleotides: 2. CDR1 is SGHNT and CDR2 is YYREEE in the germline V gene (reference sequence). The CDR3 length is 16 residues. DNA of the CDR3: TGTGCCAGCAGCTTGGGACTAGCGGGAATCACAGATACGCAGTATTTT. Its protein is CASSLGLAGITDTQYF.

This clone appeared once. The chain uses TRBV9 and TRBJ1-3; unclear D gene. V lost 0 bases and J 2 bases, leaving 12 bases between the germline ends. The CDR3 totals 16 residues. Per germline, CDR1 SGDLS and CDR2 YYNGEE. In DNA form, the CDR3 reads TGTGCCAGCAGCGTAGACTTTCGGCTGGCTGGAAACACCATATATTTT. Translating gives CASSVDFRLAGNTIYF.

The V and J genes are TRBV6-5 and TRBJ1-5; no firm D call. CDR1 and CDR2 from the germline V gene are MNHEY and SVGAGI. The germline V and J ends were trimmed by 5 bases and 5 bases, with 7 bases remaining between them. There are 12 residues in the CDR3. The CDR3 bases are TGTGCCAGCAGTCAGGTGTATCAGCCCCAGCATTTT. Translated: CASSQVYQPQHF.

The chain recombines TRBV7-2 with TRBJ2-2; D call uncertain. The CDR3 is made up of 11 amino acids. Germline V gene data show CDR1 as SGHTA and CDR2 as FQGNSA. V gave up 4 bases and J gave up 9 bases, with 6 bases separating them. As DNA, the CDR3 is TGTGCCAGCAGCTCATACCGGGAGCTGTTTTTT. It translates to CASSSYRELFF.

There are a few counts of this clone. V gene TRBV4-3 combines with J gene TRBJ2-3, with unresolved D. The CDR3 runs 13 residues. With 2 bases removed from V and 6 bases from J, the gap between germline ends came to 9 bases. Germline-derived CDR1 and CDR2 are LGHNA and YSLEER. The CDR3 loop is CASSQKGWDTQYF. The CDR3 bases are TGCGCCAGCAGCCAAAAAGGATGGGATACGCAGTATTTT.

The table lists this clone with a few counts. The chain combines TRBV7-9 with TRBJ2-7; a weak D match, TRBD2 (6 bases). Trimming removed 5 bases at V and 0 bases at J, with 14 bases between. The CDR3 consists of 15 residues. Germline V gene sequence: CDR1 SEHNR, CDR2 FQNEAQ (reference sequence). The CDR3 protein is CASSLPSEGSYEQYF. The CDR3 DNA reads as TGTGCCAGCAGCCTCCCGTCGGAGGGCTCCTACGAGCAGTACTTC.